Listed here are 11 T cell receptor beta chains from one sample, sequenced in a study of identical twins. A single record per CDR3 protein comes from TCRdb applying MiXCR to the 5' RACE reads. Here the sample spans a few hundred thousand distinct CDR3 sequences, roughly 9.5% being singletons. This sample also appeared in a second study, on yellow fever vaccine responses in identical twins.

Sequencing used PBMCs. The receptors stem from a woman aged 18 to 35 in good health.

The V and J genes are TRBV7-3 and TRBJ2-4; TRBD1 matches 7 bases. CDR1 and CDR2 (germline): SGHTA, FQGTGA. The CDR3 sequence is 16 residues long. With 1 base clipped from V and 6 bases from J, the junction kept 9 bases outside the gene matches. The CDR3 sequence is CASSLKPLGQTNIQYF. The CDR3 nucleotides are TGTGCCAGCAGCTTAAAGCCTCTGGGACAGACAAACATTCAGTACTTC.

This clonotype appeared a single time. Being one base from a much bigger clone, this may be a read error. A read error is likely, as this CDR3 ends without the conserved phenylalanine or tryptophan. CDR3 protein: CASANGYTEAFL. CDR3 sequence (DNA): TGTGCCAGCGCCAACGGGTACACTGAAGCTTTCCTT. The chain combines TRBV6-5 with TRBJ1-1; D is unclear. V was shortened by 8 bases and J by 3 bases, with 10 bases between the two germline ends. Germline assignment: CDR1 MNHEY and CDR2 SVGAGI. This CDR3 has 12 residues.

The rearrangement uses TRBV4-1 and TRBJ2-7; TRBD2 matches 9 bases. Germline loops: CDR1 MGHRA, CDR2 YSYEKL. This CDR3 is 15 amino acids long. Unmatched junction bases numbered 7, after V lost 4 bases and J lost 3 bases. CDR3 DNA: TGCGCCAGCAGCCCCGGGGCTAGCGGGATCTACGAGCAGTACTTC. Translated: CASSPGASGIYEQYF.

This clonotype was counted at least ten times. The chain joins TRBV7-2 to TRBJ2-2; D remains unclear. Per germline, CDR1 SGHTA and CDR2 FQGNSA. V lost 2 bases to trimming and J lost 4 bases, with 5 bases between them. The CDR3 runs 13 residues. The CDR3 DNA follows: TGTGCCAGCAGCTTAAACCCCACCGGGGAGCTGTTTTTT. Translation gives CASSLNPTGELFF.

This clonotype was picked up many times. V is TRBV12-3 or TRBV12-4 and J is TRBJ2-3, with 10 positions matching TRBD2. The V and J ends lost 6 bases and 3 bases, in that order; junction bases with no gene match: 6. The CDR3 loop spans 15 amino acids. CDR3 in amino acids: CASSQSSGRTDTQYF. CDR3 bases: TGTGCCAGCAGCCAATCTAGCGGGAGAACAGATACGCAGTATTTT.

This clonotype has a count of ten or more. V and J are TRBV7-9 and TRBJ2-6; perhaps TRBD2 as D (5 bases). The V gene lost 6 bases and the J gene lost 4 bases, with 13 bases spanning the gap. CDR3 length equals 15 residues. Looked up from germline, CDR1 is SEHNR and CDR2 is FQNEAQ (reference sequence). The CDR3 sequence: CASSPGRRGANVLTF. CDR3 DNA: TGTGCCAGCAGTCCTGGGAGAAGGGGGGCCAACGTCCTGACTTTC.

Only a few counts were recorded for this clonotype. The chain carries TRBV10-3 and TRBJ2-1, with 7 nucleotides matching TRBD2. With 0 bases clipped from V and 6 bases from J, the junction kept 2 bases outside the gene matches. Looked up from germline, CDR1 is ENHRY and CDR2 is SYGVKD. CDR3 length: 14 residues. The CDR3 sequence: CAISESTGGNEQFF. DNA of the CDR3: TGTGCCATCAGTGAGTCGACGGGAGGCAATGAGCAGTTCTTC.

Ten or more counts support this clonotype. The chain is built from TRBV6-2 or TRBV6-3 and TRBJ2-1; TRBD2 agrees at 9 bases. This CDR3 comprises 15 residues. CDR1 is MNHEY, CDR2 SVGEGT, per germline. Trimming cost V 2 bases and J 6 bases; bases outside gene matches: 5. The CDR3 DNA is TGTGCCAGCAGTTACGACTCGCGGGGGGGCAATGAGCAGTTCTTC. Amino acids: CASSYDSRGGNEQFF.

This clonotype was observed a few times. As DNA, the CDR3 is TGTGCCAGCAGCGTAGCTACGTCGGACACTGAAGCTTTCTTT. Residues: CASSVATSDTEAFF. This chain links TRBV9 with TRBJ1-1; no firm D call. The V gene's germline CDR1 is SGDLS and CDR2 YYNGEE. The length of the CDR3 is 14 residues. Trimming removed 0 bases from V and 3 bases from J, with 9 bases in between.

This rearrangement joins TRBV20-1 to TRBJ2-7, with D perhaps assigned TRBD1 or TRBD2 (6 bases each). Per the germline V gene, CDR1 is DFQATT and CDR2 is SNEGSKA (reference sequence). The CDR3 is made up of 13 amino acids. The V and J ends lost 0 bases and 12 bases respectively, with 18 bases between them. The CDR3 region has the DNA TGCAGTGCTAGAGATATCAGGGGACTTAGGGCGTACTTC. Protein sequence: CSARDIRGLRAYF.

This clonotype was seen at least ten times. This chain links TRBV15 with TRBJ2-7, with a possible D match to TRBD1 (5 bases). Germline assignment: CDR1 LNHNV and CDR2 YYDKDF (reference sequence). Trimming pared 1 base from V and 4 bases from J, leaving 11 bases between. CDR3 length: 14 residues. CDR3 sequence reads: CATSRADSRYEQYF. Here the CDR3 DNA reads TGTGCCACCAGCAGAGCTGACAGCCGTTACGAGCAGTACTTC.